This T cell receptor beta chain is drawn from a study of cytomegalovirus exposure and HLA in healthy donors. Study-level results: In a later analysis, parvovirus B19, influenza, CMV and Epstein-Barr virus appeared linked to several top co-occurrence clusters.

Points on this clone: What it binds is unknown. This sample includes further DNA sequences coding for the same CDR3.

Both 60 Vbeta primers and 13 Jbeta primers went into the PCR. Method: immunoSEQ multiplex PCR; TCRdb's copy keeps in-frame clones and lacks some. The repertoire holds 90,000 to 110,000 clones, with 80% to 85% as singletons. V shed 2 bases and J shed 0 bases, with 11 bases lying between them. The CDR3 has 15 amino acids. Germline CDR1 and CDR2: SGHTA and FQGNSA. This TCR derives from a young man in good health and CMV-seropositive. The sequencing input was PBMCs. The V gene is TRBV7-2, the J gene TRBJ2-7; TRBD2 might be the D (5 bases). CDR3 nucleotides: TGTGCCAGCAGCTTACTGGCGGGCCTCTCCTACGAGCAGTACTTC. Translating it yields CASSLLAGLSYEQYF.